The rows below give T cell receptor beta chains drawn from one sample of a study of blood T cell repertoires in COVID-19. Using immunoSEQ multiplex PCR, the repertoire was profiled, and TCRdb retains in-frame clones only, with some absent. Of about 350,000 clones listed, less than 90% are singletons. Sequencing was carried out using PBMCs or T cells enriched from blood (not recorded which). These receptor sequences come from a woman under 40 who had recovered from COVID-19. Each CDR3 is given with its conserved first and last residue. A D gene is named only where the DNA matches it firmly. Rows give clone size only sometimes, using once, few, many, or a class for an expanded clone.

TRBJ2-2 TRBV2 NA NA TGTGCCAGCAGTGAAGTACCCGGGAACACCGGGGAGCTGTTTTTT CASSEVPGNTGELFF
TRBJ2-7 TRBV7-9 NA NA TGTGCCAGCAGCAACCGAAGTATCTGGGCACGGCAGTACTTC CASSNRSIWARQYF
TRBJ2-3 TRBV3-1/TRBV3-2 NA TRBD2 TGTGCCGGTGGGACTAGCGGGGATGATACGCAGTATTTT CAGGTSGDDTQYF
TRBJ1-4 TRBV5-1 NA TRBD1 TGCGCCAGCAGCTCCACAGGGGGTTTGGCAACTAATGAAAAACTGTTTTTT CASSSTGGLATNEKLFF
TRBJ1-1 TRBV28 NA NA TGTGCCAGCAGTTTATGGGCGGAGGGGAACACTGAAGCTTTCTTT CASSLWAEGNTEAFF
TRBJ1-5 TRBV19 NA TRBD1 TGTGCCAGTAGTATGGTGGGACAGGGACTTAGCAATCAGCCCCAGCATTTT CASSMVGQGLSNQPQHF
TRBJ1-1 TRBV5-1 NA NA TGCGCCAGCAGCTTGAAGTGGGGGGGCACTGAAGCTTTCTTT CASSLKWGGTEAFF
TRBJ2-7 TRBV7-9 NA NA TGTGCCAGCAGCCTACGGACTAACTACGAGCAGTACTTC CASSLRTNYEQYF
TRBJ1-3 TRBV6-5 NA NA TGTGCCAGCAGCATCCAGGGGTCAGGAAACACCATATATTTT CASSIQGSGNTIYF
TRBJ2-3 TRBV7-6 NA TRBD2 TGTGCCAGCAGCATCGGTAGTCTAGCGGCAACAGATACGCAGTATTTT CASSIGSLAATDTQYF
TRBJ1-1 TRBV7-6 NA TRBD1 TGTGCCAGCAGCTTAGCCGGGACAGGTATGAACACTGAAGCTTTCTTT CASSLAGTGMNTEAFF
TRBJ1-1 TRBV28 NA NA TGTGCCAGCAGTTGGACAGCACCCCGCCCTGAAGCTTTCTTT CASSWTAPRPEAFF
TRBJ2-7 TRBV5-5 NA NA TGTGCCAGCAGCTTAAGAACATTCGATTACGAGCAGTACTTC CASSLRTFDYEQYF
TRBJ2-7 TRBV2 NA NA TGTGCCAGCAGTGACGTAGATTACGAGCAGTACTTC CASSDVDYEQYF
TRBJ2-2 TRBV27 NA TRBD2 TGTGCCAGCAGGCCTAGCGGGGTTGTCGGGGAGCTGTTTTTT CASRPSGVVGELFF
TRBJ2-1 TRBV24-1 NA NA TGTGCCACCAGTGATTCAGGCAGGGGACCCTACAATGAGCAGTTCTTC CATSDSGRGPYNEQFF
TRBJ2-3 TRBV13 once TRBD2 TGTGCCAGCAGCTTAGCTAGCGGGGGGGCTAGTTTGAGCACAGATACGCAGTATTTT CASSLASGGASLSTDTQYF
TRBJ1-3 TRBV6-5 NA NA TGTGCCAGCAGTTTTACAGGGATCTCTGGAAACACCATATATTTT CASSFTGISGNTIYF